The rows below give T cell receptor beta chains drawn from one sample of a study of technical replicates of blood from a few donors. Some clones are missing from TCRdb's copy, which holds only in-frame ones; the method was immunoSEQ multiplex PCR. The sample records tens of thousands of clones, around 86% being singletons. Sequences were obtained from PBMCs. Receptor source: a human donor in good health. Some clones in this sample may be carry-over from other donors' samples. The CDR3 runs from the conserved cysteine through the conserved F or W. A D gene is named only where the DNA matches it firmly. The size entry is marked missing in some rows and otherwise reads once, few, many or a size class.

>TRBV6-6|-|-|TRBJ2-5
TGTGCCAGCAGAGACCGGGACTCACGGGAGACCCAGTACTTC
CASRDRDSRETQYF
>TRBV29-1|-|-|TRBJ2-7
TGCAGCGTTGGTCAGGGGGGATTCTACGAGCAGTACTTC
CSVGQGGFYEQYF
>TRBV28|-|-|TRBJ1-2
TGTGCCAGCAGTTTACTCCCACGTGGGAGGGGATACTATGGCTACACCTTC
CASSLLPRGRGYYGYTF
>TRBV25-1|few|-|TRBJ1-1
TGTGCCAGCAGTGAATACTGGCAGGGCACTGAAGCTTTCTTT
CASSEYWQGTEAFF
>TRBV18|few|-|TRBJ1-1
TGTGCCAGCTCACTAGGACAGTTGAACACTGAAGCTTTCTTT
CASSLGQLNTEAFF
>TRBV7-8|-|TRBD1|TRBJ1-1
TGTGCCAGCAGCCCACAGGGGTCGGGCACTGAAGCTTTCTTT
CASSPQGSGTEAFF
>TRBV4-3|once|-|TRBJ1-6
TGCGCCAGCAGCCAAGCCGTGTCCTATAATTCACCCCTCCACTTT
CASSQAVSYNSPLHF
>TRBV7-2|-|TRBD2|TRBJ2-2
TGTGCCAGCCGGACCCGGGGGGGGTACACCGGGGAGCTGTTTTTT
CASRTRGGYTGELFF
>TRBV2|once|TRBD2|TRBJ2-1
TGTGCCAGCAGGAGCCCCCCTAGCGGGGGGAATTGGGGTTACAATGAGCAGTTCTTC
CASRSPPSGGNWGYNEQFF
>TRBV6-1|-|TRBD2|TRBJ2-1
TGTGCCAGCAGTGCCTGGGACTACTACAATGAGCAGTTCTTC
CASSAWDYYNEQFF
>TRBV6-6|-|TRBD1|TRBJ2-3
TGTGCCAGCAGACCCCTAACAGGGGTGGGCACAGATACGCAGTATTTT
CASRPLTGVGTDTQYF
>TRBV4-3|-|-|TRBJ1-1
TGCGCCAGCAGCCAAGCACATCTTAACACTGAAGCTTTCTTT
CASSQAHLNTEAFF
>TRBV21-1|-|-|TRBJ1-1
TGTGCCAGCAGCCGTATGCCCAGTTCTGAAGCTTTCTTT
CASSRMPSSEAFF
>TRBV7-8|-|TRBD2|TRBJ2-2
TGTGCCAGCAGCTTAGCCCTAGCGGGAGTCTACACCGGGGAGCTGTTTTTT
CASSLALAGVYTGELFF
>TRBV7-3|-|-|TRBJ1-1
TGTGCCAGCAGCTTACGGGGGAACAGAAACACTGAAGCTTTCTTT
CASSLRGNRNTEAFF
>TRBV6-6|-|-|TRBJ2-1
TGTGCCAGCAGTTACTCGCAGGGCGCCTACAATGAGCAGTTCTTC
CASSYSQGAYNEQFF
>TRBV4-1|-|-|TRBJ2-2
TGCGCCAGCAGCCGATCCCGGGAACATAACACCGGGGAGCTGTTTTTT
CASSRSREHNTGELFF
>TRBV11-1|-|TRBD1|TRBJ1-3
TGTGCCAGCAGCCTACGCACGACAGGGATCACTGGAAACACCATATATTTT
CASSLRTTGITGNTIYF
>TRBV6-5|-|-|TRBJ1-1
TGTGCCAGCAGTTCCCGGTCTGAAGCTTTCTTT
CASSSRSEAFF
>TRBV7-2|-|-|TRBJ1-4
TGTGCCAGCAGCTTAGCTTTGCGGAAGAGTGAAAAACTGTTTTTT
CASSLALRKSEKLFF
>TRBV27|-|TRBD1|TRBJ1-2
TGTGCCAGCAGCCGGGACAGAGTCTATGGCTACACCTTC
CASSRDRVYGYTF
>TRBV2|-|-|TRBJ2-7
TGTGCCAGCAGGACAGACGGGTCCTACGAGCAGTACTTC
CASRTDGSYEQYF
>TRBV29-1|-|TRBD1|TRBJ1-2
TGCAGCGTGGATAAACAGGGGAACTATGGCTACACCTTC
CSVDKQGNYGYTF
>TRBV12-5|-|-|TRBJ2-3
TGTGCTAGTGGTTTGGTACTAGTGGACAGCCTCACGCAGTATTTT
CASGLVLVDSLTQYF
>TRBV2|-|-|TRBJ1-5
TGTGCCAGCACTGCCGGCCGCGGGGGCAATCAGCCCCAGCATTTT
CASTAGRGGNQPQHF
>TRBV7-6|-|TRBD2|TRBJ2-1
TGTGCCAGCAGCTTACTCCGGGGGGGGATTTACCTTTACAATGAGCAGTTCTTC
CASSLLRGGIYLYNEQFF
>TRBV10-3|-|TRBD2|TRBJ2-7
TGTGCCATCAGTGAGCCGGGACTAGCTGAGTACGAGCAGTACTTC
CAISEPGLAEYEQYF
>TRBV5-4|once|-|TRBJ1-2
TGTGCCAGCAGCCTCCCATTCGGGGGAAGCTATGGCTACACCTTC
CASSLPFGGSYGYTF
>TRBV5-1|-|TRBD2|TRBJ2-7
TGCGCCAGCAGCCCGGAAAGCGGGGGCTTCTACGAGCAGTACTTC
CASSPESGGFYEQYF
>TRBV4-3|-|TRBD2|TRBJ2-1
TGCGCCAGCAGCCAGGTTCTTGGGCGGGGGGCCCAATATGAGCAGTTCTTC
CASSQVLGRGAQYEQFF
>TRBV5-4|-|TRBD2|TRBJ2-1
TGTGCCAGCAGCTTAGGAAGCGGGGCAACCTACAATGAGCAGTTCTTC
CASSLGSGATYNEQFF
>TRBV4-3|-|-|TRBJ1-6
TGCGCCAGCAGCCACCAGGACAGATCTTATAATTCACCCCTCCACTTT
CASSHQDRSYNSPLHF
>TRBV5-5|-|TRBD1|TRBJ1-1
TGTGCCAGCAGAAAGGGGGGACAGGGGAAGACTGAAGCTTTCTTT
CASRKGGQGKTEAFF
>TRBV5-4|-|-|TRBJ2-5
TGTGCCAGCAGCGAACACACCAAGCGGGAGACCCAGTACTTC
CASSEHTKRETQYF
>TRBV6-4|-|TRBD1|TRBJ1-1
TGTGCCAGCAGTGAGACGACAGGGTCGATTGGGACTGAAGCTTTCTTT
CASSETTGSIGTEAFF
>TRBV7-8|-|TRBD1|TRBJ2-2
TGTGCCAGCAGCTTAGGGACAGGTAGCGCCGGGGAGCTGTTTTTT
CASSLGTGSAGELFF
>TRBV6-1|-|-|TRBJ1-5
TGTGCCACAGGGGACGGCAATCAGCCCCAGCATTTT
CATGDGNQPQHF
>TRBV7-3|-|-|TRBJ1-1
TGTGCCAGCAGCTTATTGGCGAACACTGAAGCTTTCTTT
CASSLLANTEAFF
>TRBV11-2|once|TRBD1|TRBJ2-7
TGTGCCAGCAGCCAGACAGGGCCCTACGAGCAGTACTTC
CASSQTGPYEQYF
>TRBV6-6|once|-|TRBJ2-2
TGTGCCAGCAGCCCCTCGGCGAACACCGGGGAGCTGTTTTTT
CASSPSANTGELFF
>TRBV7-9|-|TRBD2|TRBJ2-2
TGTGCCATCTCGTCGGGGGGAACGAACACCGGGGAGCTGTTTTTT
CAISSGGTNTGELFF
>TRBV2|-|TRBD1|TRBJ2-3
TGTGCCAGCAAGTGGAACAGGGGGCTTGGAGATACGCAGTATTTT
CASKWNRGLGDTQYF
>TRBV7-2|-|TRBD2|TRBJ2-1
TGTGCCAGCAGCTCACCGGGACTAGGGGTCAATGAGCAGTTCTTC
CASSSPGLGVNEQFF
>TRBV5-4|-|TRBD2|TRBJ2-1
TGTGCCAGCAGCTCGGCAGCTGGCGGGGGGGCTCTCTTC
CASSSAAGGGALF
>TRBV7-8|-|TRBD2|TRBJ2-3
TGTGCCAGCAGCCCTAGCGGGGGGGGAACAGATACGCAGTATTTT
CASSPSGGGTDTQYF
>TRBV11-2|-|TRBD1|TRBJ1-2
TGTGCCAGCAGCTCGACAGGGTTTAGCTATGGCTACACCTTC
CASSSTGFSYGYTF
>TRBV27|-|TRBD1|TRBJ1-2
TGTGCCAGCAGTTCTGCCGGGACAGGTTTTAACTATGGCTACACCTTC
CASSSAGTGFNYGYTF
>TRBV6-6|few|-|TRBJ2-1
TGTGCCAGCCAAACAGAACAGGCCCTTGTTTTGAGTGAGCAGTTCTTC
CASQTEQALVLSEQFF
>TRBV7-3|-|-|TRBJ2-3
TGTGCCAGCAGCTCAGGGAGGAGAGATACGCAGTATTTT
CASSSGRRDTQYF
>TRBV9|-|TRBD1|TRBJ2-5
TGTGCCAGCAGCGTAGAGAGGGTAGGGGGCGATCTAAAGACCCAGTACTTC
CASSVERVGGDLKTQYF
>TRBV19|-|TRBD2|TRBJ2-1
TGTGCCAGTAGTATAGGACTAGCGACCCCCTACAATGAGCAGTTCTTC
CASSIGLATPYNEQFF
>TRBV9|few|TRBD1|TRBJ1-2
TGTGCCAGCAGCGCTGGTCCGGGACAGGGACTCTATGGCTACACCTTC
CASSAGPGQGLYGYTF
>TRBV9|-|-|TRBJ2-2
TGTGCCAGCAGCGTGTCGGCGAACACCGGGGAGCTGTTTTTT
CASSVSANTGELFF